The 7 T cell receptor beta chains below come from one sample, sequenced in a study of molecular identifiers for immune sequencing clone quantification. TCRdb independently ran MiXCR on the PCR reads; one entry per CDR3 protein. The sample has about 630,000 distinct CDR3 sequences; roughly 25% are singletons. Sequences were obtained from naive CD8+ T cells from blood, with Jurkat cell RNA spiked in. The sample's subset: FACS-sorted CD8+CD4-CCR7+CD45RA+ naive T cells. Source of these receptors: a human donor in good health. Some libraries in this study had Jurkat cell RNA spiked in.

The chain recombines TRBV9 with TRBJ2-6; D may be TRBD1 (6 bases). This CDR3 contains 14 residues. The germline CDR1 and CDR2 sequences are SGDLS and YYNGEE. Trimming took off 6 bases at V and 1 base at J, with 8 bases between the two ends. The CDR3 nucleotides are TGTGCCAGCAAAACAGGGTCTGGGGCCAACGTCCTGACTTTC. This sequence encodes CASKTGSGANVLTF.

This clonotype was seen at least ten times. The genes are TRBV3-1 and TRBJ1-1; the D is unclear. V shed 3 bases and J shed 4 bases, with 6 bases lying between them. The CDR3 runs 12 residues. Germline CDR1 reads LGHDT; CDR2 reads YNNKEL (reference sequence). CDR3 nucleotide sequence: TGTGCCAGCAGCCACGGGTTCACTGAAGCTTTCTTT. It specifies CASSHGFTEAFF.

This clonotype was counted at least ten times. V gene TRBV6-5 combines with J gene TRBJ2-3, with unresolved D. The V gene's germline CDR1 is MNHEY and CDR2 SVGAGI. V lost 5 bases, J lost 2 bases, and 14 bases lay in between. This CDR3 comprises 15 residues. CDR3 bases: TGTGCCAGCAGTCCTCTCCTAAGATCCACAGATACGCAGTATTTT. It translates to CASSPLLRSTDTQYF.

This clonotype was detected a few times. The V gene is TRBV30, the J gene TRBJ1-4; D is undetermined. V dropped 0 bases and J dropped 4 bases, with 12 bases sitting between them. Per germline, CDR1 GTSNPN and CDR2 SVGIG (reference sequence). The CDR3 consists of 15 residues. The CDR3 protein is CAWSVRRSGNEKLFF. The CDR3 DNA is TGTGCCTGGAGTGTAAGACGATCGGGTAATGAAAAACTGTTTTTT.

In its sample, this clonotype was seen a few times. The J gene is TRBJ1-1, the V gene TRBV11-2, with D possibly being TRBD1 (5 bases). Trimming stripped 2 bases from V and 10 bases from J, with 14 bases between. The germline V gene encodes CDR1 SGHAT and CDR2 FQNNGV. The CDR3 is 13 amino acids. CDR3 in DNA: TGTGCCAGCAGCTTATGGGGCCAGGTAGGAGCTTTCTTT. Translated, it gives CASSLWGQVGAFF. Variable domain in full (rest from reference TRBV11-2 and TRBJ1-1): EAGVAQSPRYKIIEKRQSVAFWCNPISGHATLYWYQQILGQGPKLLIQFQNNGVVDDSQLPKDRFSAERLKGVDSTLKIQPAKLEDSAVYLCASSLWGQVGAFFGQGTRLTVV.

There are many counts of this clonotype. The chain employs TRBV20-1 and TRBJ2-7, with 7 positions matching TRBD2. V dropped 6 bases and J dropped 6; count of bases not matched to a gene: 17. Germline V gene lookup returns CDR1 DFQATT and CDR2 SNEGSKA (reference sequence). The CDR3 runs to 15 residues. For the CDR3, the DNA is TGCAGTGCCGCACAATTCCAGACTAGCAATCTCGAGCAGTACTTC. It is translated as CSAAQFQTSNLEQYF.

J is TRBJ2-3 and V is TRBV6-2 or TRBV6-3; D remains ambiguous. Trimming took 0 bases from V and 3 from J, leaving 13 bases between them. CDR3 size: 16 residues. Germline values: CDR1 MNHEY, CDR2 SVGEGT. DNA of the CDR3: TGTGCCAGCAGTTACTCGTATCGGGTTGGGACAGATACGCAGTATTTT. Protein: CASSYSYRVGTDTQYF.